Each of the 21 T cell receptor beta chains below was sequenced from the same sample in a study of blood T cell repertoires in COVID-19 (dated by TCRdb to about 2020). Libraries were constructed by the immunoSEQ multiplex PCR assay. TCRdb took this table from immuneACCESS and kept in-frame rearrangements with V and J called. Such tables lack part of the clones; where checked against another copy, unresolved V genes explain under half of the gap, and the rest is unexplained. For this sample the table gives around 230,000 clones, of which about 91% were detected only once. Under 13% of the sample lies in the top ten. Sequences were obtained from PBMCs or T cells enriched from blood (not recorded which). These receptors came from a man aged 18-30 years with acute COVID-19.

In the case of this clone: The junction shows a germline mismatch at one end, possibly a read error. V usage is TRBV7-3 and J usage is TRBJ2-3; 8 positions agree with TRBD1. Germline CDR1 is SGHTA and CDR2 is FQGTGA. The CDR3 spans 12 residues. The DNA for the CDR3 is TGTGCCAGCAGCACGGGGACAGGTACGCAGTATTTT. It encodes CASSTGTGTQYF. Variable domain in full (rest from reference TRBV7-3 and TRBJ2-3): GAGVSQTPSNKVTEKGKYVELRCDPISGHTALYWYRQSLGQGPEFLIYFQGTGAADDSGLPNDRFFAVRPEGSVSTLKIQRTERGDSAVYLCASSTGTGTQYFGPGTRLTVL.

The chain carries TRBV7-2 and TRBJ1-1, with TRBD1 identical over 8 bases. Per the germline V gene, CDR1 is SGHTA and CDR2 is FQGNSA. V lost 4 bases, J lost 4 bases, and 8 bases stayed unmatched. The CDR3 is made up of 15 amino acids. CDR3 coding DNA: TGTGCCAGCAGCTATGTCAGGGGGCAGGGCACTGAAGCTTTCTTT. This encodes CASSYVRGQGTEAFF.

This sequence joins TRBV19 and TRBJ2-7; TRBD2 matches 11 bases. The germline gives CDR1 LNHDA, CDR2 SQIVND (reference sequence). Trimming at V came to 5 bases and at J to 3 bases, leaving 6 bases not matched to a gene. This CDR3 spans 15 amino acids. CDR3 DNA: TGTGCCAGTAGTCTTGGGACTAGCGGTTTCTACGAGCAGTACTTC. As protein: CASSLGTSGFYEQYF.

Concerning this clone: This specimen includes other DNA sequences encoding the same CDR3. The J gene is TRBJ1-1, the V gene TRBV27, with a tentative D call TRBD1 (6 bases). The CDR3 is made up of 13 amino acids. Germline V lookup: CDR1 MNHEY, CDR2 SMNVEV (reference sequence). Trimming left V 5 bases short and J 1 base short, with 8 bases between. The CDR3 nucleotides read TGTGCCAGCAGTAGACAGGAGAACACTGAAGCTTTCTTT. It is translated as CASSRQENTEAFF.

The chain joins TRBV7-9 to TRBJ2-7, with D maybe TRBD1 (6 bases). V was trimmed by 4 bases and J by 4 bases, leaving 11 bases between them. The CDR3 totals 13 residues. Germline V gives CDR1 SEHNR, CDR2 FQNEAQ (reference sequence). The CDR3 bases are TGTGCCAGCAGCTCACGGACAGAATACGAGCAGTACTTC. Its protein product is CASSSRTEYEQYF.

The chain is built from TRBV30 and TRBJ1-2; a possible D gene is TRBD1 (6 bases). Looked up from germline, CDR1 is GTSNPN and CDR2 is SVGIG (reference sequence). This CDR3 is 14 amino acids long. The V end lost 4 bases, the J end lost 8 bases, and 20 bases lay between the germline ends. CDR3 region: CAWTSLGGVRGYTF. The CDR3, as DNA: TGTGCCTGGACCAGCCTAGGGGGAGTTAGGGGCTACACCTTC.

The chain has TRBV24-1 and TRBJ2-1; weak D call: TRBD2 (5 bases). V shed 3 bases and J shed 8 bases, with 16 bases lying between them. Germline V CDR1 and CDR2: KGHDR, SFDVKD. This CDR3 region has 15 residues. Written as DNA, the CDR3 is TGTGCCACCAGTGATCCCGGACTGGCTATCGATGAGCAGTTCTTC. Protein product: CATSDPGLAIDEQFF.

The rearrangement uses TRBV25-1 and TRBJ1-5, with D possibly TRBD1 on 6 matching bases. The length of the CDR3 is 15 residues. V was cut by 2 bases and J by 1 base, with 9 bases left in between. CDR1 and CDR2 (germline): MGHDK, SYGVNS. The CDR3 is CASSEGRGSNQPQHF. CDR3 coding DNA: TGTGCCAGCAGTGAAGGCAGGGGCAGCAATCAGCCCCAGCATTTT. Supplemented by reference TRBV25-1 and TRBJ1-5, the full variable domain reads EADIYQTPRYLVIGTGKKITLECSQTMGHDKMYWYQQDPGMELHLIHYSYGVNSTEKGDLSSESTVSRIRTEHFPLTLESARPSHTSQYLCASSEGRGSNQPQHFGDGTRLSIL.

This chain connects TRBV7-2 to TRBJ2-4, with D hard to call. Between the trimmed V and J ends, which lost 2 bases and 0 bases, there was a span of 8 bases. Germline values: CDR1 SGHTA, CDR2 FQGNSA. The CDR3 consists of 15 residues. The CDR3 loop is CASSLTTLAKNIQYF. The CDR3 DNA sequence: TGTGCCAGCAGCTTAACTACCCTAGCCAAAAACATTCAGTACTTC.

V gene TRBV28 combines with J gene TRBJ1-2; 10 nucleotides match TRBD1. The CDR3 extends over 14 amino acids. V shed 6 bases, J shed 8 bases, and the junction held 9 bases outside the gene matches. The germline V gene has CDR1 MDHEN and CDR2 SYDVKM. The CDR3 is CASRETGGVEGYTF. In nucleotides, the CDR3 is TGTGCCAGCAGGGAGACAGGGGGCGTGGAGGGCTACACCTTC.

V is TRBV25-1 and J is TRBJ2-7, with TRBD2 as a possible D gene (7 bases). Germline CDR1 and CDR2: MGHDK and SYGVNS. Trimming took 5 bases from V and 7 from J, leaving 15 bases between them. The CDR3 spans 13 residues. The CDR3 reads CASSFGGAGEQYF. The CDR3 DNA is TGTGCCAGCAGTTTTGGGGGGGCAGGTGAGCAGTACTTC.

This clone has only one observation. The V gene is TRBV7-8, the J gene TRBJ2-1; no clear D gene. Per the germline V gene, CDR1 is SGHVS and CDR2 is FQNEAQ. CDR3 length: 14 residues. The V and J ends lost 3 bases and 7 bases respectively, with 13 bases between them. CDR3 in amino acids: CASSFPFSLNEQFF. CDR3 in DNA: TGTGCCAGCAGCTTTCCCTTTAGCCTAAATGAGCAGTTCTTC.

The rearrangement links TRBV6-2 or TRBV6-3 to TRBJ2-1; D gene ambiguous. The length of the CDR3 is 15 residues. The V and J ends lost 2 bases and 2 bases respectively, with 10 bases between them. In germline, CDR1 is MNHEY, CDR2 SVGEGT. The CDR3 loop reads CASSYVQFTYNEQFF. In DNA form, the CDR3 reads TGTGCCAGCAGTTACGTACAGTTCACCTACAATGAGCAGTTCTTC.

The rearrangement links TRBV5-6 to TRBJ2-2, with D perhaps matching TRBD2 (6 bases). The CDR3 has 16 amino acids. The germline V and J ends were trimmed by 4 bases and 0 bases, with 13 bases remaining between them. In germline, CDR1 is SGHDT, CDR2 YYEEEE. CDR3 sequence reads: CASSPTGLTNTGELFF. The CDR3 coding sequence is TGTGCCAGCAGCCCAACGGGACTGACGAACACCGGGGAGCTGTTTTTT.

As DNA, the CDR3 is TGTGCCAGCAGTTTAGGTGCCAGCGGATATGGCTACACCTTC. Translating gives CASSLGASGYGYTF. V usage is TRBV28 and J usage is TRBJ1-2; D not resolved. V was cut by 2 bases and J by 5 bases, with 12 bases left in between. This CDR3 is 14 amino acids long. Germline values: CDR1 MDHEN, CDR2 SYDVKM.

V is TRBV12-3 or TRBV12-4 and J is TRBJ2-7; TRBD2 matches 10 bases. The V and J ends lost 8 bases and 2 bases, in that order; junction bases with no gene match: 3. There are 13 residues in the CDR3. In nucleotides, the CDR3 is TGTGCCAGCGGAGCGGGAGGGCCCTACGAGCAGTACTTC. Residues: CASGAGGPYEQYF.

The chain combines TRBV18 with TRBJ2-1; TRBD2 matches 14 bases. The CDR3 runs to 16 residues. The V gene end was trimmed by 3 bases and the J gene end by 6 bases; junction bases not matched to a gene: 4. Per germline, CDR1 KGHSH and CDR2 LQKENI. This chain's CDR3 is CASSPLGLAGVNEQFF. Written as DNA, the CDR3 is TGTGCCAGCTCACCCTTGGGACTAGCGGGAGTCAATGAGCAGTTCTTC. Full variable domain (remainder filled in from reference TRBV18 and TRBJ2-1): NAGVMQNPRHLVRRRGQEARLRCSPMKGHSHVYWYRQLPEEGLKFMVYLQKENIIDESGMPKERFSAEFPKEGPSILRIQQVVRGDSAAYFCASSPLGLAGVNEQFFGPGTRLTVL.

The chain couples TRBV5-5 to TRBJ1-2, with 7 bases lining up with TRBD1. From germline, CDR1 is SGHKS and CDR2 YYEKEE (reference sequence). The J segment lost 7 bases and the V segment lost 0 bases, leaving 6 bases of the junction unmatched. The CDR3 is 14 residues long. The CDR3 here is CASSLAEGARGYTF. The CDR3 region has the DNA TGTGCCAGCAGCTTGGCCGAGGGGGCGCGTGGCTACACCTTC.

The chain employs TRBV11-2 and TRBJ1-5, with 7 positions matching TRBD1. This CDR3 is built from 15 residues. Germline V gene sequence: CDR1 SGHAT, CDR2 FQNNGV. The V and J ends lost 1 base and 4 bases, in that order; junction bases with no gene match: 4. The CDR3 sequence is CASSLGTQGNQPQHF. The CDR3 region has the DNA TGTGCCAGCAGCTTAGGGACACAGGGGAATCAGCCCCAGCATTTT. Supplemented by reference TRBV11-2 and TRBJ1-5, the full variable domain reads EAGVAQSPRYKIIEKRQSVAFWCNPISGHATLYWYQQILGQGPKLLIQFQNNGVVDDSQLPKDRFSAERLKGVDSTLKIQPAKLEDSAVYLCASSLGTQGNQPQHFGDGTRLSIL.

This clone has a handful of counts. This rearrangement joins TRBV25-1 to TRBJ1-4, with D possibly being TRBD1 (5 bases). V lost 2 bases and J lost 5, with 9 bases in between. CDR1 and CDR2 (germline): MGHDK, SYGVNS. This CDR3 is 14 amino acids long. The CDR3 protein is CASSEGRGNEKLFF. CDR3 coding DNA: TGTGCCAGCAGTGAAGGGAGGGGAAATGAAAAACTGTTTTTT. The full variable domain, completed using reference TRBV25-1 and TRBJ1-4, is EADIYQTPRYLVIGTGKKITLECSQTMGHDKMYWYQQDPGMELHLIHYSYGVNSTEKGDLSSESTVSRIRTEHFPLTLESARPSHTSQYLCASSEGRGNEKLFFGSGTQLSVL.

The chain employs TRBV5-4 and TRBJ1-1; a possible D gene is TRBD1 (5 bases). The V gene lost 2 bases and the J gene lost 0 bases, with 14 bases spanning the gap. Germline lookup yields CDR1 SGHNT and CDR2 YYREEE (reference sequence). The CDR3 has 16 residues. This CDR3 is CASSFGGNRMNTEAFF. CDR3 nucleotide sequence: TGTGCCAGCAGCTTCGGGGGGAACAGAATGAACACTGAAGCTTTCTTT.